This TCR beta chain was captured by sequencing in a study of identical twins. This clonotype was observed many times. Its antigen is unidentified. TCRdb re-called the 5' RACE reads with MiXCR, one entry per CDR3 protein. The sample shows hundreds of thousands of distinct CDR3 sequences, less than 9% of them seen only once. Study results and limitations: Because invariant MAIT and iNKT cells could be present, zero-insertion analyses could be partly confounded.

Healthy Caucasian individuals made up all the donors. A further study also used this sample, focusing on yellow fever vaccine responses in identical twins.

Specimen: memory (CD45RO+) T cells sorted from blood. The sequence derives from a woman between 18 and 30 years old in good health.

CDR3 in DNA: TGTGCCAGCAGCGTACAGGGGGCTGGAGATACGCAGTATTTT. As protein: CASSVQGAGDTQYF. V usage is TRBV5-6 and J usage is TRBJ2-3; 9 bases agree with TRBD1. The V gene's germline CDR1 is SGHDT and CDR2 YYEEEE. The CDR3 runs to 14 residues. J lost 5 bases, V lost 4 bases, and 5 bases had no gene match.